The 14 T cell receptor beta chains presented below share a single source sample, sequenced in a study of identical twins. TCRdb called the 5' RACE reads again in MiXCR, with one record for every CDR3 protein. The sample holds about 520,000 distinct CDR3 sequences, about 20% seen once. This same sample was also part of a study on T cells expressing NK-cell markers.

Specimen: CD4+ T cells sorted from blood. These receptors all stem from a woman aged 18-35 years in good health.

This clonotype showed up just once. The rearrangement uses TRBV6-5 and TRBJ2-7, with 14 bases matching TRBD2. The CDR3 runs to 12 residues. After removal of 5 bases from V and 10 bases from J, the junction contained 1 base not matched to a gene. CDR1 and CDR2 from the germline V gene are MNHEY and SVGAGI. The CDR3 DNA is TGTGCCAGCAGTGGGACTAGCGGGAGTCAGTACTTC. Protein product: CASSGTSGSQYF.

This clonotype appeared a few times. V and J are TRBV5-1 and TRBJ1-2; D is unclear. The CDR3 totals 15 residues. V gave up 4 bases and J gave up 4 bases, with 17 bases separating them. The germline CDR1 and CDR2 sequences are SGHRS and YFSETQ. The CDR3 protein is CASSDRAAVGYGYTF. CDR3 coding DNA: TGCGCCAGCAGCGACCGGGCCGCGGTCGGCTATGGCTACACCTTC.

The J gene is TRBJ1-2, the V gene TRBV10-3, with D unclear. This CDR3 contains 13 residues. Germline V lookup: CDR1 ENHRY, CDR2 SYGVKD. V lost 4 bases and J 7 bases, leaving 13 bases between the germline ends. CDR3 DNA: TGTGCCATCAGTGCGGGCATCCCACGTGGCTACACCTTC. It yields the protein CAISAGIPRGYTF.

This clonotype came up many times. DNA for the CDR3: TGCAGCGTGAGCTTGAACCCCACAGATACGCAGTATTTT. It codes for CSVSLNPTDTQYF. The rearrangement joins TRBV29-1 to TRBJ2-3, with unresolved D. The length of the CDR3 is 13 residues. Per germline, CDR1 SQVTM and CDR2 ANQGSEA. V was trimmed by 6 bases and J by 2 bases, leaving 12 bases between them.

This chain uses TRBV2 with TRBJ2-5; D not certain. The V gene's germline CDR1 is SNHLY and CDR2 FYNNEI. Trimming shortened V by 5 bases and J by 4 bases, and 17 bases separated the two germline ends. CDR3 size: 15 residues. The CDR3 sequence is CASSSNGGPLETQYF. The CDR3 nucleotides read TGTGCCAGCAGTAGCAATGGCGGCCCCCTAGAGACCCAGTACTTC.

Many counts were recorded for this clonotype. The chain uses TRBV12-3 or TRBV12-4 and TRBJ1-1, with D uncertain. The CDR3 covers 15 residues. Trimming removed 1 base from V and 4 bases from J, with 13 bases in between. The CDR3 sequence is CASSLGGPGTTEAFF. In DNA form, the CDR3 reads TGTGCCAGCAGTTTAGGAGGGCCCGGCACCACTGAAGCTTTCTTT.

The V gene is TRBV7-8, the J gene TRBJ2-7; no reliable D call. Germline loops: CDR1 SGHVS, CDR2 FQNEAQ. V lost 8 bases and J 1 base, leaving 15 bases between the germline ends. The CDR3 extends over 14 amino acids. The DNA of the CDR3 is TGTGCCAGCTCCCTCACGGTACCGTCCTACGAGCAGTACTTC. This translates into CASSLTVPSYEQYF. The full variable domain, completed using reference TRBV7-8 and TRBJ2-7, is GAGVSQSPRYKVAKRGQDVALRCDPISGHVSLFWYQQALGQGPEFLTYFQNEAQLDKSGLPSDRFFAERPEGSVSTLKIQRTQQEDSAVYLCASSLTVPSYEQYFGPGTRLTVT.

This clonotype has more than one count but fewer than ten. The gene calls are TRBV18 and TRBJ1-1; D may be TRBD1 (6 bases). Trimming stripped 3 bases from V and 1 base from J, with 12 bases between. The CDR3 covers 15 residues. Germline V gives CDR1 KGHSH, CDR2 LQKENI. The DNA for the CDR3 is TGTGCCAGCTCACCCGGACAGAGTAAGAACACTGAAGCTTTCTTT. Translated: CASSPGQSKNTEAFF.

This clonotype has just a few counts. This rearrangement joins TRBV5-1 to TRBJ2-7, with 8 bases aligning to TRBD2. Germline assignment: CDR1 SGHRS and CDR2 YFSETQ. CDR3 length: 15 amino acids. After removal of 4 bases from V and 4 bases from J, the junction contained 10 bases not matched to a gene. The CDR3 DNA is TGCGCCAGCAGCCCAAAGACTAGCGCCCAATACGAGCAGTACTTC. The encoded protein is CASSPKTSAQYEQYF.

This clonotype showed up just a few times. The V and J genes are TRBV6-1 and TRBJ1-2; 7 positions agree with TRBD1. The CDR3 contains 14 residues. Germline values: CDR1 MNHNS, CDR2 SASEGT. The J segment lost 4 bases and the V segment lost 5 bases, leaving 7 bases of the junction unmatched. CDR3 loop: CASSTIRTGYGYTF. The CDR3 DNA reads as TGTGCCAGCAGTACCATTCGGACAGGCTATGGCTACACCTTC.

The chain employs TRBV12-3 or TRBV12-4 and TRBJ1-1; 7 bases agree with TRBD1. This CDR3 is built from 12 residues. The CDR3 DNA reads as TGTGCTACCAGACAGGGACCCACTGAAGCTTTCTTT. Its protein product is CATRQGPTEAFF.

The chain recombines TRBV6-1 with TRBJ1-2; D may be TRBD1 (6 bases). V was shortened by 5 bases and J by 8 bases, with 24 bases between the two germline ends. CDR3 length: 16 residues. Germline V gene sequence: CDR1 MNHNS, CDR2 SASEGT. The chain's CDR3 is CASSRTSGTPTIGYTF. The CDR3 DNA follows: TGTGCCAGCAGTAGAACTTCCGGGACACCAACTATAGGCTACACCTTC.

The sample holds a few counts of this clonotype. At one end the junction does not follow the germline gene, possibly because of a read error. The chain employs TRBV3-1 and TRBJ2-2, with 7 nucleotides matching TRBD2. The CDR3 covers 19 residues. Germline lookup yields CDR1 LGHDT and CDR2 YNNKEL (reference sequence). DNA of the CDR3: TGTGCCTGCAGCCAAGATTTAAACGGGCTAGCGGTGAACACCGGGGAGCTGTTTTTT. This gives the protein CACSQDLNGLAVNTGELFF.

This clonotype was observed at least ten times. The rearrangement uses TRBV29-1 and TRBJ2-5; D not certain. Deletions cut 4 bases from V and 5 bases from J, with 11 bases between. The length of the CDR3 is 12 residues. In germline, CDR1 is SQVTM, CDR2 ANQGSEA. The CDR3 coding sequence is TGCAGCGTTGTGTTGTCCTCGGAGACCCAGTACTTC. It is translated as CSVVLSSETQYF.